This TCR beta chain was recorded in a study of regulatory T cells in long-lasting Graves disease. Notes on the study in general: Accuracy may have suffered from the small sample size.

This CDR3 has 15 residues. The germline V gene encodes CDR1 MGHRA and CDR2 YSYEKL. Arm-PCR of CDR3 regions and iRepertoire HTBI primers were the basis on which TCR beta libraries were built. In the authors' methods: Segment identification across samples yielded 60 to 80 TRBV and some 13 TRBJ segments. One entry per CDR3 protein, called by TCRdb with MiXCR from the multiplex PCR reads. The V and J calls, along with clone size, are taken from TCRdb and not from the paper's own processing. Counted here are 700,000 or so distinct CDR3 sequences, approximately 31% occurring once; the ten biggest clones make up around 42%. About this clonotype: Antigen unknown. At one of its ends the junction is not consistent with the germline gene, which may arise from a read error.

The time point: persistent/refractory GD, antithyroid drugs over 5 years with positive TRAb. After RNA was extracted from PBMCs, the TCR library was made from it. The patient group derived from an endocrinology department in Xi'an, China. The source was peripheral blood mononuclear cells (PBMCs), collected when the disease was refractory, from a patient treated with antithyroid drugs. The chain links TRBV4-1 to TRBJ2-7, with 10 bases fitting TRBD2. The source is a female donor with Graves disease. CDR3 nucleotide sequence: TGTGCCAGCAGCCAAACTAGCGGGACATCCTACGAGCAGTACTTC. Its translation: CASSQTSGTSYEQYF.